Detailed here is one TCR beta chain. Its antigen is still unknown. From germline, CDR1 is MGHRA and CDR2 YSYEKL. V was pared by 0 bases and J by 0 bases, with 6 bases between. This CDR3 has 14 amino acids. This specimen belongs to a study of OX40 agonist ivuxolimab in advanced cancers. Data came from immunoSEQ multiplex PCR; TCRdb stores just in-frame clones and leaves some out. The sample has roughly 64,000 clones, 84% seen once. Study results and caveats: No determination was made of the antigen specificity of the expanded peripheral T cells. Both CD4+ and CD8+ T cell populations in blood had undergone clonal expansion by week 6 at 0.1 to 3.0 mg/kg.

Sequencing was performed on CD4+ or CD8+ T cells sorted from blood, taken in a trial of the OX40 agonist ivuxolimab. V gene TRBV4-1 combines with J gene TRBJ2-7; no definite D call. The sequence came from an adult with an advanced solid tumor such as melanoma, head and neck, liver or kidney cancer. Written as DNA, the CDR3 is TGCGCCAGCAGCCAAGATGTGAGCTCCTACGAGCAGTACTTC. Protein sequence: CASSQDVSSYEQYF.